This T cell receptor beta chain was captured by sequencing in a study of cytomegalovirus exposure and HLA in healthy donors. Study-wide points: It was taken for granted in presence/absence analyses that sequencing depth across donors was roughly uniform. The study flagged approximately 180 TCR beta chains as cytomegalovirus-associated. What was likely a sequencing artifact was a cluster of highly shared sequence variants. A reported reduction in N-insertions relative to the approximately 690-donor mean was seen in an Asian-associated ancestry cluster in a later analysis.

This clone was seen more than once but under ten times. Its antigen is still unknown. J lost 0 bases, V lost 0 bases, and 8 bases had no gene match. Per the germline V gene, CDR1 is MGHRA and CDR2 is YSYEKL. There are 18 residues in the CDR3. PCR involved 60 Vbeta and 13 Jbeta primers. The assay was immunoSEQ multiplex PCR, and TCRdb's table has in-frame clones only and misses some. The profile shows roughly 180,000 clones, approximately 84% of them singletons. This receptor was obtained from a man aged 25 to 40 in good health and CMV-seronegative. The V call is TRBV4-1, the J call TRBJ2-3; TRBD2 matches 8 bases. The source material was PBMCs. As DNA, the CDR3 is TGCGCCAGCAGCCAAGACTCCCACGGCGGGGGGAGCACAGATACGCAGTATTTT. This codes for CASSQDSHGGGSTDTQYF.